The 15 T cell receptor beta chains reported below all come from one sample, sequenced in a study of T-cell memory formation after mild COVID-19. From the 5' RACE reads, TCRdb called clonotypes with MiXCR, one entry per CDR3 protein. The sample shows roughly 350,000 distinct CDR3 sequences, roughly 13% of them seen only once. Sequencing was performed on PBMCs or a T cell subset sorted from them (not recorded which). These receptors all stem from a man aged 18 to 29 who had mild COVID-19 (a few samples of this study predate the infection). Cell type and time point are not known.

The sample holds a few counts of this clonotype. This chain uses TRBV27 with TRBJ1-1; TRBD1 might be the D (6 bases). The V gene lost 2 bases and the J gene lost 3 bases, with 10 bases spanning the gap. The CDR3 runs 14 residues. Germline lookup yields CDR1 MNHEY and CDR2 SMNVEV (reference sequence). The CDR3 spells CASSLDRRYTEAFF. The DNA for the CDR3 is TGTGCCAGCAGTTTAGACAGGAGATACACTGAAGCTTTCTTT.

This rearrangement joins TRBV7-8 to TRBJ2-4; D may be TRBD1 (5 bases). V lost 5 bases and J lost 8, with 16 bases in between. The CDR3 sequence is 14 residues long. The V gene's germline CDR1 is SGHVS and CDR2 FQNEAQ. The CDR3 loop reads CASSPQGAGDIQYF. The CDR3 bases are TGTGCCAGCAGCCCGCAGGGTGCTGGAGACATTCAGTACTTC.

V usage is TRBV27 and J usage is TRBJ2-2; 8 nucleotides align to TRBD2. Germline-derived CDR1 and CDR2 are MNHEY and SMNVEV (reference sequence). CDR3 length: 15 residues. With 8 bases clipped from V and 1 base from J, the junction kept 6 bases outside the gene matches. The CDR3 reads CASLGGTRNTGELFF. The DNA of the CDR3 is TGTGCCAGCCTCGGAGGGACTAGGAACACCGGGGAGCTGTTTTTT.

There are many counts of this clonotype. The DNA of the CDR3 is TGCGCCAGCAGCTTGGGGACGGGGAACACTGAAGCTTTCTTT. It yields the protein CASSLGTGNTEAFF. J is TRBJ1-1 and V is TRBV5-1; no clear D gene. V was shortened by 0 bases and J by 1 base, with 7 bases between the two germline ends. This CDR3 has 14 residues. The germline V gene encodes CDR1 SGHRS and CDR2 YFSETQ. Full variable domain (remainder filled in from reference TRBV5-1 and TRBJ1-1): KAGVTQTPRYLIKTRGQQVTLSCSPISGHRSVSWYQQTPGQGLQFLFEYFSETQRNKGNFPGRFSGRQFSNSRSEMNVSTLELGDSALYLCASSLGTGNTEAFFGQGTRLTVV.

This clonotype has only a few counts. This chain joins TRBV5-1 and TRBJ1-5; D may be TRBD1 (5 bases). CDR1 is SGHRS and CDR2 is YFSETQ in the germline V gene. With 0 bases removed from V and 3 bases from J, the gap between germline ends came to 7 bases. CDR3 size: 14 residues. The CDR3 protein is CASSLDGTNQPQHF. For the CDR3, the DNA is TGCGCCAGCAGCTTGGATGGGACCAATCAGCCCCAGCATTTT.

The rearrangement uses TRBV7-2 and TRBJ2-6, with 9 bases lining up with TRBD2. The J segment lost 0 bases and the V segment lost 5 bases, leaving 2 bases of the junction unmatched. Germline V gene sequence: CDR1 SGHTA, CDR2 FQGNSA. This CDR3 is 16 amino acids long. CDR3 amino acids: CASSRTSASGANVLTF. CDR3 nucleotide sequence: TGTGCCAGCAGCCGGACTAGCGCCTCTGGGGCCAACGTCCTGACTTTC.

This clonotype came up many times. The V and J genes are TRBV18 and TRBJ2-7; D is possibly TRBD2 (5 bases). V lost 3 bases to trimming and J lost 7 bases, with 7 bases between them. Germline V CDR1 and CDR2: KGHSH, LQKENI. CDR3 length: 11 amino acids. This chain's CDR3 is CASSPPGEQYF. The CDR3 coding sequence is TGTGCCAGCTCACCCCCGGGGGAGCAGTACTTC.

As to this clonotype: At one of its ends the junction is not consistent with the germline gene, which may arise from a read error. The gene calls are TRBV7-6 and TRBJ1-2, with a possible D match to TRBD1 (6 bases). The V gene's germline CDR1 is SGHVS and CDR2 FNYEAQ. CDR3 length: 14 amino acids. The CDR3 spells CASSLEQTGYSYTF. The CDR3 DNA sequence: TGTGCCAGCAGCTTAGAACAGACAGGCTATAGCTACACCTTC.

V usage is TRBV3-1 and J usage is TRBJ2-5; no firm D call. CDR1 LGHDT and CDR2 YNNKEL come from the germline V gene (reference sequence). The CDR3 consists of 14 residues. V was shortened by 0 bases and J by 1 base, with 6 bases between the two germline ends. DNA of the CDR3: TGTGCCAGCAGCCAAGACGGTTCCCAAGAGACCCAGTACTTC. This encodes CASSQDGSQETQYF.

The CDR3 nucleotides are TGCGCCAGCAGCCAATCGACGACAGGGGCAGACACCGGGGAGCTGTTTTTT. It codes for CASSQSTTGADTGELFF. The rearrangement uses TRBV4-1 and TRBJ2-2, with 8 bases lining up with TRBD1. CDR3 length: 17 amino acids. The V segment lost 2 bases and the J segment 3 bases; nucleotides outside the gene matches: 8. Germline V gene lookup returns CDR1 MGHRA and CDR2 YSYEKL.

In its sample, this clonotype was seen a few times. The chain has TRBV5-1 and TRBJ1-5, with D possibly being TRBD1 (6 bases). This CDR3 has 15 amino acids. CDR1 is SGHRS and CDR2 is YFSETQ in the germline V gene. V lost 0 bases and J lost 4, with 11 bases in between. CDR3 nucleotides: TGCGCCAGCAGCTTGGGCGACAGGCTAAATCAGCCCCAGCATTTT. Translated, it gives CASSLGDRLNQPQHF.

This clonotype appeared a few times. The chain is built from TRBV20-1 and TRBJ2-5, with 8 bases aligning to TRBD1. V was clipped by 5 bases and J by 2 bases; unmatched bases: 7. The germline V gene has CDR1 DFQATT and CDR2 SNEGSKA (reference sequence). The CDR3 extends over 14 amino acids. Here the CDR3 reads CSARDRLGQETQYF. As DNA, the CDR3 is TGCAGTGCTCGGGACAGGTTAGGACAAGAGACCCAGTACTTC.

This clonotype has a handful of counts. V usage is TRBV7-6 and J usage is TRBJ2-3, with 8 bases aligning to TRBD2. V lost 5 bases, J lost 6 bases, and 10 bases stayed unmatched. This CDR3 has 15 amino acids. Per germline, CDR1 SGHVS and CDR2 FNYEAQ. The CDR3 is CASSRGGLGIDTQYF. In DNA, the CDR3 is TGTGCCAGCAGCCGGGGGGGCCTGGGGATTGATACGCAGTATTTT.

The chain's CDR3 is CSAIRLAGGTGELFF. The CDR3 region has the DNA TGCAGTGCTATACGACTAGCGGGGGGCACCGGGGAGCTGTTTTTT. The chain is built from TRBV20-1 and TRBJ2-2, with 13 bases that match TRBD2. With V trimmed by 4 bases and J by 4 bases, 3 bases remained unmatched. Germline V gene sequence: CDR1 DFQATT, CDR2 SNEGSKA (reference sequence). The CDR3 is 15 amino acids.

This clonotype was detected many times. The chain uses TRBV12-3 or TRBV12-4 and TRBJ2-7; D is possibly TRBD1 (6 bases). The V and J ends lost 5 bases and 4 bases respectively, with 12 bases between them. The CDR3 spans 13 residues. In DNA form, the CDR3 reads TGTGCCAGCAGTCAAGGGGGTTGGTACGAGCAGTACTTC. Translation gives CASSQGGWYEQYF.